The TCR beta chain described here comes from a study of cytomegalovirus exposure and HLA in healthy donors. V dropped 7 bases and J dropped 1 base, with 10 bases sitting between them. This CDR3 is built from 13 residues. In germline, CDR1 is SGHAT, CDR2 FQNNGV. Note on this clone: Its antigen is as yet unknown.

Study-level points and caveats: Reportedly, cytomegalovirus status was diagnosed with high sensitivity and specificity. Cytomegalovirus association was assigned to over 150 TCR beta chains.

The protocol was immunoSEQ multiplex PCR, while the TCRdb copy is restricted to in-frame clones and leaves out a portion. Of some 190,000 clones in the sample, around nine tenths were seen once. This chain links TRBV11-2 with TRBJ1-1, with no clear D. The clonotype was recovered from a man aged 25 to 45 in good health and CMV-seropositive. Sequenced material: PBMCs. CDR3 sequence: CASTRTPNTEAFF. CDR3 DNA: TGTGCCAGCACCCGGACCCCGAACACTGAAGCTTTCTTT.